The T cell receptor (beta chain) under discussion was sequenced for a study of CD8+CD57+ T cells in acquired aplastic anemia. Study-wide background: Recorded DNA amounts for sorted CD4+ and CD8+ cells had an average of roughly 3.4 ug.

For sequencing, patients were chosen who had shown expansion of CD8+CD57+ cells by flow cytometry. Severe acquired aplastic anemia was present in every patient. Study results and caveats: Approximately 30 was the count of CD8+ CDR3 sequences that patients shared with controls. Controls and patients did not differ significantly in CD8+ Simpson's diversity.

The CDR3 spans 14 residues. Germline V CDR1 and CDR2: LNHDA, SQIVND (reference sequence). V lost 10 bases and J lost 0; bases outside the gene matches: 7. The template used for profiling TCR beta VDJ and CDR3 was genomic DNA. TCRdb re-derived calls from the reads in MiXCR, one entry per CDR3 protein. The sample carries under 200,000 distinct CDR3 sequences, around 50% recorded once. This clonotype came up many times. The antigen is unknown. The sequenced sample consisted of sorted CD4+, CD8+, or CD8+CD57+ T cells (not recorded which) from PBMCs. The sequence was collected from a human donor with aplastic anemia. The chain joins TRBV19 to TRBJ1-1; 8 nucleotides align to TRBD1. CDR3 nucleotides: TGTGCCACCCACTCGGACAGGGTGAACACTGAAGCTTTCTTT. It yields the protein CATHSDRVNTEAFF.